This entry features one T cell receptor beta chain sequence. This sample stems from a study of blood T cell repertoires in COVID-19. About the study: Samples taken during acute and convalescent COVID-19 were collected in the United States, Italy and Spain. T cells, B-cell-depleted T cells, or PBMCs provided the cDNA or gDNA that served as material.

This CDR3 spans 17 amino acids. V lost 3 bases and J lost 0; bases outside the gene matches: 9. Germline CDR1 and CDR2: SGHVS and FQNEAQ. Original methodology: Cell counts per sample came from amplifying reference gene primers. Clones were sequenced by immunoSEQ multiplex PCR, and TCRdb holds only the in-frame ones, with some missing. V, J and clone size are taken as reported in that table, and D and trimming were inferred from the DNA itself. The repertoire holds some 140,000 clones, with about 90% as singletons. The sample comprised peripheral blood. The receptor comes from a man between 45 and 60 years old with acute or convalescent COVID-19. The chain couples TRBV7-8 to TRBJ1-1, with 8 bases aligning to TRBD1. CDR3 loop: CASSFFLDREMNTEAFF. In DNA, the CDR3 is TGTGCCAGCAGCTTCTTCTTGGACAGGGAGATGAACACTGAAGCTTTCTTT.